Following are 6 T cell receptor beta chains from one sample sequenced in a study of blood T cells in healthy people across ages (dated by TCRdb to the mid-2010s). The library was built by means of 5' RACE. Sequencing used an Illumina HiSeq 2500. A second PCR of 7 to 11 cycles was run with a J-beta primer mix and a sample-barcoded 5' primer. The public sequencing data were trimmed at Q25 with fastp and processed into clonotypes with MiXCR by TCRdb, which kept only in-frame beta chains. Entries are consolidated by CDR3 protein sequence, retaining the most common genes and DNA. This sample gives about 1.5 million distinct CDR3 sequences in total; about 42% of them show up just once. The leading ten clones occupy over 3.5% of the sample. The material sequenced was blood. The receptors come from a woman aged 18 to 35 in good health.

In nucleotides, the CDR3 is TGTGCCAGCAGCATCCGGGACTACTACAATGAGCAGTTCTTC. Its translation is CASSIRDYYNEQFF. This sequence joins TRBV7-2 and TRBJ2-1, with 7 positions matching TRBD2. Germline CDR1 is SGHTA and CDR2 is FQGNSA. V was clipped by 5 bases and J by 3 bases; unmatched bases: 4. The CDR3 has 14 amino acids.

The chain links TRBV7-9 to TRBJ2-1, with TRBD2 matching 14 bases. In germline, CDR1 is SEHNR, CDR2 FQNEAQ (reference sequence). J was trimmed by 10 bases and V by 11 bases; bases with no gene match: 7. This CDR3 has 13 amino acids. The CDR3 here is CAGAGLAGAEQFF. The CDR3 region has the DNA TGTGCCGGAGCGGGACTAGCGGGAGCGGAGCAGTTCTTC. Drawing the rest from reference TRBV7-9 and TRBJ2-1, the complete variable domain is DTGVSQNPRHKITKRGQNVTFRCDPISEHNRLYWYRQTLGQGPEFLTYFQNEAQLEKSRLLSDRFSAERPKGSFSTLEIQRTEQGDSAMYLCAGAGLAGAEQFFGPGTRLTVL.

The chain has TRBV4-2 and TRBJ1-1; 9 nucleotides align to TRBD1. The CDR3 covers 16 residues. Germline CDR1 LGHNA, CDR2 YNFKEQ. The junction had 5 bases not matched to a gene; V was cut back by 2 bases and J by 1 base. In nucleotides, the CDR3 is TGTGCCAGCAGCCAACGACAGGGGGTTGGGAACACTGAAGCTTTCTTT. Translating gives CASSQRQGVGNTEAFF.

As concerns this clonotype: Mismatch with germline at one junction end may stem from a read error. This chain joins TRBV12-3 or TRBV12-4 and TRBJ2-7, with 12 bases fitting TRBD2. The CDR3 sequence is 16 residues long. The CDR3 protein is CASSFGLAGLSYERYF. The CDR3 DNA sequence: TGTGCCAGCAGTTTCGGACTAGCGGGGCTCTCCTACGAGCGGTACTTC.

V usage is TRBV27 and J usage is TRBJ2-2; 7 bases are a match to TRBD2. The germline CDR1 and CDR2 sequences are MNHEY and SMNVEV (reference sequence). CDR3 size: 12 residues. V lost 9 bases, J lost 6 bases, and 4 bases stayed unmatched. The CDR3 sequence: CASAGVSGELFF. CDR3 in DNA: TGTGCCAGTGCGGGAGTTTCCGGGGAGCTGTTTTTT.

Written as DNA, the CDR3 is TGTGCCGCCACAGGGGGCGGGAGCACAGATACGCAGTATTTT. Translating gives CAATGGGSTDTQYF. This sequence joins TRBV15 and TRBJ2-3; 9 positions agree with TRBD1. This CDR3 region has 14 residues. Unmatched junction bases numbered 6, after V lost 11 bases and J lost 0 bases. The germline V gene has CDR1 LNHNV and CDR2 YYDKDF (reference sequence).